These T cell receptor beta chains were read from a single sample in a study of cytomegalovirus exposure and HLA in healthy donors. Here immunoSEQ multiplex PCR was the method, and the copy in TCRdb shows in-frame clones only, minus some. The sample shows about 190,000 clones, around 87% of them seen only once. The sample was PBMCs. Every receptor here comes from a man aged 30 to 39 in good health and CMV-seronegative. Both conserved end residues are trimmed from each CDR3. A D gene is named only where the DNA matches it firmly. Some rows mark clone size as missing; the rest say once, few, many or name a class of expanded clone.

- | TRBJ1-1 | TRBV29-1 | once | SGAQTAGTEAF
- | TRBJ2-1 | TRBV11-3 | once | ASSLTHNEQF
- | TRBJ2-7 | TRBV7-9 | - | ASSRPSSYEQY
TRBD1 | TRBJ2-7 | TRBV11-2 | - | ASSFGTASYEQY
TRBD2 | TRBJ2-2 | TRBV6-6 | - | ASSRGDNTGELF
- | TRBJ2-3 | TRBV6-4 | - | ASSDFGLAGDTQY
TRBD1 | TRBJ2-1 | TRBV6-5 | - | ASSWTGQPTNEQF
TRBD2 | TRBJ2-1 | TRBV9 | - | ASSEASGAISSSYNEQF
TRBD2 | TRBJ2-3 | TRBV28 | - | ASSLDLAGVADTQY
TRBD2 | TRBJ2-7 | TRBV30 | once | AWNIAGAYEQY
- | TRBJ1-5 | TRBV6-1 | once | ASSEGFQGGQPQH
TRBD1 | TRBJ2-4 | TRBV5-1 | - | ASSPGQGVRPY
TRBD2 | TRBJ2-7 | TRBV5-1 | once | ASSPTPSGSYEQY
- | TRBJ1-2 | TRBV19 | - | ASRAGRGVYGYT
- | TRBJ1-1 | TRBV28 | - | ASSPPGVTKAF
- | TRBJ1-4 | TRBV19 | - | ASREGSRNMNEKLF
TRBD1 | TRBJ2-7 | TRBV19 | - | ASSSGTGYEQY
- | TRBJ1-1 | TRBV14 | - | ASSRPGVLTEAF
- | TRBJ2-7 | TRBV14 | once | ASSHQGGGAYEQY
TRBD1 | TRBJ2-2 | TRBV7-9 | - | ASSLVPELPGQGTGELF
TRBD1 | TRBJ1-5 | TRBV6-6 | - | ASSYPQGGQPQH
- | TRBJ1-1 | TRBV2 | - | ASSEGGAGAF
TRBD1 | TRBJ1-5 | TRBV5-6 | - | ASSLLSGQGNQPQH
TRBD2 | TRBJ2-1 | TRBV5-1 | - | ASSGFGSGGNNEQF
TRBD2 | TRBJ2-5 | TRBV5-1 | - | ASSSAGDYQETQY
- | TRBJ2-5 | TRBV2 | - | ASSPSREYGFTGETQY
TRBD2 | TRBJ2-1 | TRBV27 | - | ASSPGTTINEQF
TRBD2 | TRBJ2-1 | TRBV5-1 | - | ASKGLAGTINEQF
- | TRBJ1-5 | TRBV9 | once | ASSAYPGGQPQH
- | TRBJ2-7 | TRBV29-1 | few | SGGTAYEQY
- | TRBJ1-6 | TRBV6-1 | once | ASIRGGPDSPLH
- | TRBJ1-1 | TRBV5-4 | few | ASSPDRFLNTEAF
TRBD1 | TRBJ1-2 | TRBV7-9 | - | SSSPGGLWDSRDGYT
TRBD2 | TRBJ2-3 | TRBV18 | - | ASSRTSGEIDTQY
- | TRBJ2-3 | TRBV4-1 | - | ASSQGQRTDTQY
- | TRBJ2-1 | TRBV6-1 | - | ASSMTGSYNEQF
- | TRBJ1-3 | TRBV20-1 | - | SARRGDTIY
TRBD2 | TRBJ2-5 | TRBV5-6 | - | ASSSGWGTIQETQY
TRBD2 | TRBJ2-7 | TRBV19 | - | ATARGVPSYEQY
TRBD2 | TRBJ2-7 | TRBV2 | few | ASSDPRLAGGVEQY
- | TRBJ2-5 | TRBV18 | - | ASSPMSEQETQY
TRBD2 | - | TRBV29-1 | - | SVEGLTSGASYEQY
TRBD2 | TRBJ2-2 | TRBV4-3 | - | ASSHPNSGGGTGELF
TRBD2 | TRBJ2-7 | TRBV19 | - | ASSGVTSGSVEQY
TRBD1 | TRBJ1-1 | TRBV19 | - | ASSNGQGGSADTEAF
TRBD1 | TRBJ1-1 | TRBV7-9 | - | ASSLSGGTEAF
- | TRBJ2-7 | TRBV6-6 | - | ASSYRADSNEQY
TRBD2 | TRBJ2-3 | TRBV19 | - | ASGLAGRDTQY
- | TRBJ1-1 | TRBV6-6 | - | AGGAQMNTEAF
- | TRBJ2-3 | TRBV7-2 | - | ASGTYTDTQY
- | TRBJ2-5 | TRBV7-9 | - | ASSLVQGGQETQY